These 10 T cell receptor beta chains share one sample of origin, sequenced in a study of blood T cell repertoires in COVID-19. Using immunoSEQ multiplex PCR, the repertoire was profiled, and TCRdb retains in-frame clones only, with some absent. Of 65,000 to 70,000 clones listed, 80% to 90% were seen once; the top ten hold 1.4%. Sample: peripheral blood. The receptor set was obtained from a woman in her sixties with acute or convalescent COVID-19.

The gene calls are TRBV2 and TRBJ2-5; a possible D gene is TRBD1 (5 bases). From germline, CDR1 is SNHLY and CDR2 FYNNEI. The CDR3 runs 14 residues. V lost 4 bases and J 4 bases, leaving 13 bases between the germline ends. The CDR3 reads CASSVSRTLETQYF. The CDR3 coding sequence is TGTGCCAGCAGTGTTTCTAGGACATTAGAGACCCAGTACTTC.

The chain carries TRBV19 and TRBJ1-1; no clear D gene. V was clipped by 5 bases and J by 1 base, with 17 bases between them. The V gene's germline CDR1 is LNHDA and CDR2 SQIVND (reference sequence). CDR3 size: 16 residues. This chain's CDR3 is CASSERESFPNTEAFF. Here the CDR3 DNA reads TGTGCCAGTAGTGAGAGGGAAAGTTTCCCGAACACTGAAGCTTTCTTT.

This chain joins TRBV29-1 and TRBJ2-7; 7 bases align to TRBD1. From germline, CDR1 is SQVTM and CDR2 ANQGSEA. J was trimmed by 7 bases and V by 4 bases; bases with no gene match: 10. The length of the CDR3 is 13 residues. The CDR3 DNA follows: TGCAGCGTTGTGACAGGGCGAGCTGGGGAGCAGTACTTC. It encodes CSVVTGRAGEQYF.

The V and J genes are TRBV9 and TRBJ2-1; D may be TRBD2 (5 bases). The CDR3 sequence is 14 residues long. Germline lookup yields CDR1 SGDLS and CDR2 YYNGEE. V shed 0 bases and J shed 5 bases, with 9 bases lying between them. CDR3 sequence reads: CASSVATGNNEQFF. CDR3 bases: TGTGCCAGCAGCGTAGCTACGGGGAACAATGAGCAGTTCTTC.

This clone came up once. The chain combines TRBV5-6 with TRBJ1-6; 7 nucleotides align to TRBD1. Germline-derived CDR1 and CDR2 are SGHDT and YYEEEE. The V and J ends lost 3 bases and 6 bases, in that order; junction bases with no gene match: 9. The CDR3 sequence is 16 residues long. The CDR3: CASSSGTARTNSPLHF. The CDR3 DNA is TGTGCCAGCAGCTCAGGGACAGCCCGGACTAATTCACCCCTCCACTTT.

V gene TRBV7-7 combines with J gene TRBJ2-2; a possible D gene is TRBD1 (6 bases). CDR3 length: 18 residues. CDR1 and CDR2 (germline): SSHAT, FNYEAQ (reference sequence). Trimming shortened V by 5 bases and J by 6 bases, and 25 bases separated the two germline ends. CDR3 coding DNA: TGTGCCAGCAGCCCCCAGGCCATAGGGGGAAAGGTGGCCGGGGAGCTGTTTTTT. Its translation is CASSPQAIGGKVAGELFF.

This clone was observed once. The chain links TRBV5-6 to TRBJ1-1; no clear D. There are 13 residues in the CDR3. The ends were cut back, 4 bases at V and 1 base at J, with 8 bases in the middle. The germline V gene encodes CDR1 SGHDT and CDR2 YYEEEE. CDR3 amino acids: CASSRQRNTEAFF. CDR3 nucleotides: TGTGCCAGCAGCCGTCAGCGGAACACTGAAGCTTTCTTT.

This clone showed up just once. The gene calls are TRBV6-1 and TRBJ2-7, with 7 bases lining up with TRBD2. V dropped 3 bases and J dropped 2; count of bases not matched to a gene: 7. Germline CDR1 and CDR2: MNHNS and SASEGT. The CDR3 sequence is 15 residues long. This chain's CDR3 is CASSDFLAETYEQYF. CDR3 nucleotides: TGTGCCAGCAGTGATTTCCTAGCGGAAACCTACGAGCAGTACTTC.

CDR3 region: CASSPVSGNQPQHF. In DNA, the CDR3 is TGTGCCAGCAGCCCGGTTTCGGGCAATCAGCCCCAGCATTTT. The chain combines TRBV7-9 with TRBJ1-5, with D unresolved. Trimming took off 5 bases at V and 2 bases at J, with 10 bases between the two ends. The germline V gene encodes CDR1 SEHNR and CDR2 FQNEAQ (reference sequence). The CDR3 consists of 14 residues.

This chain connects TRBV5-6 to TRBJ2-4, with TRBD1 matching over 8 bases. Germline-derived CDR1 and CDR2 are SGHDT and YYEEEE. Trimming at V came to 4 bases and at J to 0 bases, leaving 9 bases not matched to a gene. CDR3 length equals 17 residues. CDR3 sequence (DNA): TGTGCCAGCAGCCCACGGGACAGGAAGCTAGCCAAAAACATTCAGTACTTC. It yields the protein CASSPRDRKLAKNIQYF.